Below, 22 T cell receptor beta chains from the same sample are listed, as sequenced in a study of regulatory T cells in long-lasting Graves disease. Sample time point: persistent/refractory GD, antithyroid drugs over 5 years with positive TRAb. Isolated PBMC RNA provided the starting material for the TCR library. Both iRepertoire HTBI primers and Arm-PCR of CDR3 regions were used to build the TCR beta libraries. TCRdb re-derived calls from the multiplex PCR reads in MiXCR, one entry per CDR3 protein. The sample contains a few hundred thousand distinct CDR3 sequences, less than 30% of which appear only once. Sequenced material: peripheral blood mononuclear cells (PBMCs), taken when the disease was refractory, from a patient treated with antithyroid drugs. These receptors originate from a woman between 35 and 50 years old with Graves disease.

The chain links TRBV7-6 to TRBJ2-7, with 10 bases identical to TRBD1. CDR1 is SGHVS, CDR2 FNYEAQ, per germline. With 5 bases clipped from V and 4 bases from J, the junction kept 8 bases outside the gene matches. This CDR3 is built from 15 residues. Written as DNA, the CDR3 is TGTGCCAGCAGCCCCGGGACAGGGGTTCATTACGAGCAGTACTTC. It specifies CASSPGTGVHYEQYF. Based on the CDR3 plus reference TRBV7-6 and TRBJ2-7, the full variable domain is GAGVSQSPRYKVTKRGQDVALRCDPISGHVSLYWYRQALGQGPEFLTYFNYEAQQDKSGLPNDRFSAERPEGSISTLTIQRTEQRDSAMYRCASSPGTGVHYEQYFGPGTRLTVT.

At least ten counts were recorded for this clonotype. The rearrangement links TRBV6-5 to TRBJ2-7; the D gene is possibly TRBD2 (6 bases). The CDR3 runs 17 residues. Trimming took 2 bases from V and 2 from J, leaving 19 bases between them. Germline-derived CDR1 and CDR2 are MNHEY and SVGAGI. The CDR3 nucleotides read TGTGCCAGCAGTTACCTACCTTGGGGGGATATGGCCTACGAGCAGTACTTC. Translating gives CASSYLPWGDMAYEQYF.

This chain links TRBV3-1 with TRBJ2-5, with D perhaps TRBD1 (6 bases). The CDR3 length is 15 residues. V lost 1 base and J 4 bases, leaving 13 bases between the germline ends. Germline CDR1 is LGHDT and CDR2 is YNNKEL (reference sequence). The CDR3 region has the DNA TGTGCCAGCAGCCAAGTAGCAGGGGCTAGAGAGACCCAGTACTTC. Protein sequence: CASSQVAGARETQYF.

V gene TRBV6-2 or TRBV6-3 combines with J gene TRBJ2-3; D not certain. Germline V gene sequence: CDR1 MNHEY, CDR2 SVGEGT. The germline V and J ends were trimmed by 5 bases and 7 bases, with 7 bases remaining between them. CDR3 length equals 11 residues. CDR3 in DNA: TGTGCCAGCAGTCAGACGAATACGCAGTATTTT. This codes for CASSQTNTQYF.

On this clonotype: One junction end disagrees with the germline gene, perhaps due to a read error. The chain joins TRBV29-1 to TRBJ2-1, with TRBD1 as a possible D gene (5 bases). Per germline, CDR1 SQVTM and CDR2 ANQGSEA. The CDR3 has 11 residues. The CDR3 spells CSVEGDNEQFF. The CDR3 DNA follows: TGCAGCGTCGAAGGGGACAATGAGCAGTTCTTC.

In nucleotides, the CDR3 is TGCAGTGCCGAGGACAGGGGAAGGGGTAAGCAGTTCTTC. Its translation: CSAEDRGRGKQFF. V and J are TRBV20-1 and TRBJ2-1; 9 bases are shared with TRBD1. Germline V gene data show CDR1 as DFQATT and CDR2 as SNEGSKA (reference sequence). This CDR3 is built from 13 residues. Trimming took 6 bases from V and 11 from J; bases not matched to a gene: 11.

The chain carries TRBV27 and TRBJ2-7, with 7 bases fitting TRBD2. The CDR3 has 16 amino acids. The V and J ends lost 3 bases and 0 bases, in that order; junction bases with no gene match: 8. Per germline, CDR1 MNHEY and CDR2 SMNVEV (reference sequence). The CDR3 region is CASSFSAGRASYEQYF. The CDR3 DNA is TGTGCCAGCAGTTTCTCAGCGGGGCGGGCCTCCTACGAGCAGTACTTC.

This clonotype was counted between two and nine times. V gene TRBV11-2 combines with J gene TRBJ2-2, with 8 positions matching TRBD2. The CDR3 sequence is 16 residues long. Looked up from germline, CDR1 is SGHAT and CDR2 is FQNNGV. V lost 6 bases and J lost 5; bases outside the gene matches: 11. In DNA, the CDR3 is TGTGCCAGCAGATACATGGCGGGCGGGAGGACCGGGGAGCTGTTTTTT. Translation: CASRYMAGGRTGELFF.

This clonotype came up many times. The chain links TRBV6-1 to TRBJ1-5, with 7 positions matching TRBD1. CDR3 length equals 14 residues. Losses at the gene ends were 5 bases for V and 5 bases for J; bases not matched to a gene: 6. The germline V gene encodes CDR1 MNHNS and CDR2 SASEGT. Written as DNA, the CDR3 is TGTGCCAGCAGTCTCCAGGGGGTGTATCAGCCCCAGCATTTT. The encoded protein is CASSLQGVYQPQHF.

This chain joins TRBV2 and TRBJ2-1; TRBD2 agrees at 11 bases. Germline-derived CDR1 and CDR2 are SNHLY and FYNNEI. This CDR3 region has 16 residues. The V segment lost 6 bases and the J segment 8 bases; nucleotides outside the gene matches: 12. Written as DNA, the CDR3 is TGTGCCAGCAGACCCATAGCGGGAGGGCCTAGGGATGAGCAGTTCTTC. Protein product: CASRPIAGGPRDEQFF.

This clonotype was recorded a few times. The chain combines TRBV29-1 with TRBJ1-3; D not resolved. From germline, CDR1 is SQVTM and CDR2 ANQGSEA. The CDR3 extends over 12 amino acids. V was pared by 4 bases and J by 0 bases, with 4 bases between. CDR3 protein: CSVAVSGNTIYF. In DNA form, the CDR3 reads TGCAGCGTTGCGGTCTCTGGAAACACCATATATTTT.

This clonotype was seen at least ten times. The chain links TRBV6-2 or TRBV6-3 to TRBJ2-7; D is unresolved. The V and J ends lost 6 bases and 3 bases respectively, with 12 bases between them. CDR1 and CDR2 from the germline V gene are MNHEY and SVGEGT. This CDR3 is 13 amino acids long. CDR3 loop: CASSDRVNYEQYF. Here the CDR3 DNA reads TGTGCCAGCAGCGACCGGGTGAACTACGAGCAGTACTTC.

Of note for this clonotype: Just one base apart from a much larger clone, this may be a read error. Since the CDR3 does not end with the conserved phenylalanine or tryptophan, this likely comes from a read error. The chain is built from TRBV2 and TRBJ1-5; 7 bases match TRBD1. The germline V gene encodes CDR1 SNHLY and CDR2 FYNNEI. The trim removed 6 bases at V and 6 bases at J, leaving 5 bases unmatched. CDR3 length equals 13 residues. The CDR3 loop reads CASSSRQGQPQHL. CDR3 coding DNA: TGTGCCAGCAGCTCCCGACAGGGTCAGCCCCAGCATCTT.

This clonotype was observed at least ten times. The chain carries TRBV25-1 and TRBJ1-1; 11 positions agree with TRBD1. V lost 6 bases, J lost 1 base, and 7 bases stayed unmatched. CDR1 is MGHDK and CDR2 is SYGVNS in the germline V gene. The CDR3 extends over 16 amino acids. Here the CDR3 reads CASRGQGARQNTEAFF. As DNA, the CDR3 is TGTGCCAGCAGAGGACAGGGGGCGAGGCAGAACACTGAAGCTTTCTTT. The full variable domain, in which reference TRBV25-1 and TRBJ1-1 provide the parts outside the CDR3, is EADIYQTPRYLVIGTGKKITLECSQTMGHDKMYWYQQDPGMELHLIHYSYGVNSTEKGDLSSESTVSRIRTEHFPLTLESARPSHTSQYLCASRGQGARQNTEAFFGQGTRLTVV.

This clonotype was recorded at least ten times. This chain connects TRBV7-9 to TRBJ2-7, with 10 nucleotides matching TRBD2. The CDR3 contains 15 residues. The germline CDR1 and CDR2 sequences are SEHNR and FQNEAQ (reference sequence). V lost 5 bases to trimming and J lost 4 bases; unmatched junction nucleotides: 8. The CDR3 nucleotides read TGTGCCAGCAGCAGACAAGCGGGAGGGGAGTACGAGCAGTACTTC. Amino acid sequence: CASSRQAGGEYEQYF.

This clonotype was seen many times. J is TRBJ2-7 and V is TRBV28; the match to TRBD1 covers 9 bases. Germline CDR1 is MDHEN and CDR2 is SYDVKM. V lost 11 bases, J lost 4 bases, and 12 bases stayed unmatched. The CDR3 has 14 residues. This chain's CDR3 is CASRSTGGGYEQYF. The DNA of the CDR3 is TGTGCCTCCAGATCTACAGGGGGCGGGTACGAGCAGTACTTC.

There are a few counts of this clonotype. The chain joins TRBV20-1 to TRBJ2-7; D perhaps matches TRBD1 (7 bases). Trimming stripped 7 bases from V and 3 bases from J, with 16 bases between. Germline V gives CDR1 DFQATT, CDR2 SNEGSKA (reference sequence). This CDR3 is 13 amino acids long. The chain's CDR3 is CSVPGGGLYEQYF. The CDR3 bases are TGCAGTGTCCCAGGAGGGGGCCTCTACGAGCAGTACTTC.

In its sample, this clonotype was seen a few times. The chain employs TRBV29-1 and TRBJ2-2, with 10 bases that match TRBD2. This CDR3 spans 14 amino acids. Germline V gene lookup returns CDR1 SQVTM and CDR2 ANQGSEA. J was trimmed by 5 bases and V by 6 bases; bases with no gene match: 6. The CDR3 here is CSVVAGGGTGELFF. For the CDR3, the DNA is TGCAGCGTAGTAGCGGGAGGAGGGACCGGGGAGCTGTTTTTT.

Many counts were recorded for this clonotype. The J gene is TRBJ2-7, the V gene TRBV12-3 or TRBV12-4; D is perhaps TRBD1 or TRBD2 (5 bases each). The length of the CDR3 is 14 residues. V was shortened by 4 bases and J by 2 bases, with 12 bases between the two germline ends. CDR3 nucleotides: TGTGCCAGCAGTTCCCCCGGGACGGCCTACGAGCAGTACTTC. Protein: CASSSPGTAYEQYF.

This clonotype occurred a few times. The rearrangement uses TRBV12-3 or TRBV12-4 and TRBJ2-1; 8 nucleotides match TRBD1. Trimming at V came to 2 bases and at J to 10 bases, leaving 7 bases not matched to a gene. The CDR3 sequence is 14 residues long. The CDR3 reads CASSLTGGWGEQFF. The DNA of the CDR3 is TGTGCCAGCAGTTTAACAGGGGGGTGGGGCGAGCAGTTCTTC.

The chain carries TRBV18 and TRBJ1-1; D not certain. CDR3 length: 10 amino acids. Germline loops: CDR1 KGHSH, CDR2 LQKENI. V was shortened by 1 base and J by 11 bases, with 5 bases between the two germline ends. The CDR3 here is CASSPLTAFF. CDR3 sequence (DNA): TGTGCCAGCTCACCACTCACGGCTTTCTTT.

The chain couples TRBV7-2 to TRBJ2-1, with a tentative D call TRBD1 (5 bases). V was cut by 1 base and J by 5 bases, with 15 bases left in between. The CDR3 has 16 amino acids. Looked up from germline, CDR1 is SGHTA and CDR2 is FQGNSA. The CDR3 DNA is TGTGCCAGCAGCTTAGAGGTGGGGCGGCCCCACAATGAGCAGTTCTTC. This translates into CASSLEVGRPHNEQFF.